Following are 16 T cell receptor beta chains from one sample sequenced in a study of beta chain features in type 1 diabetes. Overall study findings and caveats: In all four CD4+ subsets, TCRB CDR3 length was significantly, moderately reduced in type 1 diabetes.

Their antigens remain unidentified. Expressed TCRB transcripts were sequenced because the entire RNA isolate underwent reverse transcription. The table came from immunoSEQ multiplex PCR; TCRdb's copy has only in-frame clones and leaves some out. This sample has approximately 170,000 clones, with 6.5% to 9.5% found just once. Sequences were obtained from central memory CD4+ T cells from blood. Receptors were obtained from a woman aged 35 to 49 with type 1 diabetes.

V is TRBV7-2 and J is TRBJ2-7, with TRBD2 as a possible D gene (6 bases). This CDR3 spans 16 amino acids. Germline loops: CDR1 SGHTA, CDR2 FQGNSA. Trimming shortened V by 5 bases and J by 5 bases, and 22 bases separated the two germline ends. In DNA form, the CDR3 reads TGTGCCAGCAGCCCCCCCCGGGGTAGCGGTCCGAACGAGCAGTACTTC. This sequence encodes CASSPPRGSGPNEQYF.

This clone appeared a few times. The chain combines TRBV5-4 with TRBJ2-3; 7 bases are a match to TRBD2. The CDR3 has 16 amino acids. Germline values: CDR1 SGHNT, CDR2 YYREEE (reference sequence). V trimming: 1 base; J trimming: 2 bases; junction bases outside the gene matches: 7. The CDR3 loop reads CASSLNKGLPTDTQYF. Written as DNA, the CDR3 is TGTGCCAGCAGCTTGAATAAGGGACTACCCACAGATACGCAGTATTTT.

The V call is TRBV5-1, the J call TRBJ2-7, with D possibly TRBD1 on 5 matching bases. The V gene lost 0 bases and the J gene lost 0 bases, with 7 bases spanning the gap. CDR3 length: 14 residues. The germline CDR1 and CDR2 sequences are SGHRS and YFSETQ. The CDR3 DNA sequence: TGCGCCAGCAGCTTGGGACAGAGCTCCTACGAGCAGTACTTC. Protein product: CASSLGQSSYEQYF.

Only a few counts were recorded for this clone. CDR3 loop: CASSHIAGDPYEQYF. The CDR3 bases are TGCGCCAGCAGCCATATAGCGGGAGATCCCTACGAGCAGTACTTC. This chain links TRBV4-3 with TRBJ2-7, with 9 bases identical to TRBD2. This CDR3 comprises 15 residues. V was pared by 3 bases and J by 2 bases, with 5 bases of the junction left unmatched. Germline loops: CDR1 LGHNA, CDR2 YSLEER.

V and J are TRBV25-1 and TRBJ2-7; D perhaps matches TRBD2 (5 bases). Germline CDR1 is MGHDK and CDR2 is SYGVNS. The germline V and J ends were trimmed by 8 bases and 0 bases, with 11 bases remaining between them. The CDR3 runs 13 residues. For the CDR3, the DNA is TGTGCCAGCTTAGGACTTAGCTCCTACGAGCAGTACTTC. Translation gives CASLGLSSYEQYF.

At least ten counts were recorded for this clone. The CDR3 region has the DNA TGTGCCAGCAGCCCCCGACAGGGGGACGGGGAGCTGTTTTTT. This gives the protein CASSPRQGDGELFF. This chain links TRBV7-9 with TRBJ2-2; 9 positions match TRBD1. V lost 5 bases, J lost 7 bases, and 5 bases stayed unmatched. CDR3 size: 14 residues. CDR1 and CDR2 (germline): SEHNR, FQNEAQ (reference sequence).

This clone was counted only a few times. V gene TRBV6-6 combines with J gene TRBJ1-1, with 7 bases that match TRBD1. CDR3 length equals 13 residues. Germline V gives CDR1 MNHNY, CDR2 SVGAGI (reference sequence). V lost 4 bases, J lost 3 bases, and 2 bases stayed unmatched. CDR3 nucleotides: TGTGCCAGCAGTTCCGACAGGGACACTGAAGCTTTCTTT. Amino acids: CASSSDRDTEAFF.

This clone came up many times. This chain uses TRBV14 with TRBJ1-3, with 7 bases that match TRBD1. Germline assignment: CDR1 SGHDN and CDR2 FVKESK. V lost 8 bases and J lost 8; bases outside the gene matches: 9. The CDR3 totals 13 residues. CDR3 in DNA: TGTGCCAGCGCGGGACAGCCAGTGGACACCATATATTTT. Its translation: CASAGQPVDTIYF.

This clone appeared a few times. CDR3 DNA: TGTGCCAGTAGTAACACCCGGGACTCAAGGTGGTACTTC. Protein: CASSNTRDSRWYF. V and J are TRBV19 and TRBJ2-5, with D perhaps matching TRBD2 (6 bases). Trimming cost V 4 bases and J 13 bases, with 19 bases left between them. The CDR3 spans 13 residues. CDR1 is LNHDA and CDR2 is SQIVND in the germline V gene (reference sequence). Together with reference TRBV19 and TRBJ2-5, the CDR3 gives the full variable domain: DGGITQSPKYLFRKEGQNVTLSCEQNLNHDAMYWYRQDPGQGLRLIYYSQIVNDFQKGDIAEGYSVSREKKESFPLTVTSAQKNPTAFYLCASSNTRDSRWYFGPGTRLLVL.

This clone was counted between two and nine times. This chain connects TRBV30 to TRBJ1-2; TRBD1 is a possible D gene (5 bases). The germline V and J ends were trimmed by 0 bases and 6 bases, with 8 bases remaining between them. The CDR3 extends over 12 amino acids. Germline loops: CDR1 GTSNPN, CDR2 SVGIG (reference sequence). The CDR3 DNA sequence: TGTGCCTGGAGTGTACGGGGGGATGGCTACACCTTC. Translating gives CAWSVRGDGYTF.

V and J are TRBV7-2 and TRBJ1-4; no definite D call. The length of the CDR3 is 15 residues. V lost 7 bases to trimming and J lost 5 bases, with 17 bases between them. CDR1 is SGHTA and CDR2 is FQGNSA in the germline V gene. CDR3 DNA: TGTGCCAGCACCCCCGGGATAGCTTTCAATGAAAAACTGTTTTTT. Its translation is CASTPGIAFNEKLFF. The variable domain in full, completed from reference TRBV7-2 and TRBJ1-4, reads GAGVSQSPSNKVTEKGKDVELRCDPISGHTALYWYRQSLGQGLEFLIYFQGNSAPDKSGLPSDRFSAERTGGSVSTLTIQRTQQEDSAVYLCASTPGIAFNEKLFFGSGTQLSVL.

V and J are TRBV6-5 and TRBJ2-7, with 7 nucleotides matching TRBD1. CDR1 is MNHEY and CDR2 is SVGAGI in the germline V gene. The CDR3 spans 13 residues. The ends lost 2 bases at V and 12 bases at J; junction bases unmatched: 10. The CDR3 nucleotides are TGTGCCAGCAGTTACCCGGGGACAGTCATATGGTACTTC. This codes for CASSYPGTVIWYF.

This clone was observed a handful of times. The J gene is TRBJ1-2, the V gene TRBV27, with a weak D call TRBD1 (6 bases). V lost 8 bases and J lost 7, with 20 bases in between. The germline gives CDR1 MNHEY, CDR2 SMNVEV (reference sequence). The CDR3 has 14 residues. The CDR3 is CASHWTEEDGGYTF. CDR3 DNA sequence: TGTGCCAGCCACTGGACAGAAGAGGATGGTGGCTACACCTTC.

This clone occurred a few times. This chain uses TRBV7-3 with TRBJ2-1; D is perhaps TRBD1 (6 bases). Per the germline V gene, CDR1 is SGHTA and CDR2 is FQGTGA. The germline V and J ends were trimmed by 8 bases and 2 bases, with 16 bases remaining between them. The CDR3 runs to 15 residues. The CDR3 nucleotides read TGTGCCAGCCAAAAATCGGACAGTCCCTACAATGAGCAGTTCTTC. Translated: CASQKSDSPYNEQFF.

This chain uses TRBV5-1 with TRBJ2-7; 7 bases agree with TRBD1. Germline values: CDR1 SGHRS, CDR2 YFSETQ. V lost 4 bases to trimming and J lost 3 bases; unmatched junction nucleotides: 1. The CDR3 consists of 12 residues. The CDR3 is CASSGTVYEQYF. The CDR3 nucleotides are TGCGCCAGCAGCGGGACAGTCTACGAGCAGTACTTC.

This clone was counted ten times or more. This sequence joins TRBV28 and TRBJ2-7; 7 bases align to TRBD1. The CDR3 length is 17 residues. CDR1 is MDHEN, CDR2 SYDVKM, per germline. Trimming removed 6 bases from V and 3 bases from J; junction bases left unmatched: 17. CDR3 in DNA: TGTGCCAGCAGACCAACACAGGGGACCGACCGGAGCTACGAGCAGTACTTC. Translation: CASRPTQGTDRSYEQYF.